This T cell receptor beta chain was profiled in a study of cytomegalovirus exposure and HLA in healthy donors. V dropped 7 bases and J dropped 1; count of bases not matched to a gene: 1. CDR1 is MNHNS, CDR2 SASEGT, per germline. The CDR3 loop spans 14 amino acids. As concerns this clone: Its target is not known.

The PCR contained 60 Vbeta and 13 Jbeta primers. Assay used: immunoSEQ multiplex PCR; TCRdb lists only in-frame clones, some missing. The table lists 40,000 to 45,000 clones, 50% of them singletons. Study-wide results and limits: When presence/absence was analysed, sequencing depth was taken to be roughly uniform across donors. A later analysis appeared to link common viral pathogens to several of the most significant clusters. As a later analysis revealed, most CMV-associated TCR beta chains appeared HLA-restricted. About 87% or about 30% of the time was how often most TCR beta V segments were productive, according to an earlier analysis.

The TCR was taken from a human donor in good health. The material sequenced was PBMCs. The rearrangement uses TRBV6-1 and TRBJ2-3; 11 nucleotides line up with TRBD2. The CDR3 nucleotides are TGTGCCAGCATGACTAGCGGGGGCACAGATACGCAGTATTTT. It codes for CASMTSGGTDTQYF.